This T cell receptor beta chain was recovered during a study of radiotherapy plus CTLA-4 blockade in lung cancer. General study findings and limits: Expansion of tumor-derived TCR clones was observed in blood after radiotherapy plus ipilimumab.

The data were produced by immunoSEQ multiplex PCR, yet TCRdb's version contains in-frame clones alone and is incomplete. Here the sample spans approximately 76,000 clones, about 78% being singletons. This clone was detected once. Its matching antigen is unknown. The germline CDR1 and CDR2 sequences are MNHNS and SASEGT. The junction had 13 bases not matched to a gene; V was cut back by 6 bases and J by 6 bases. The CDR3 is 15 residues long. The sample consisted of peripheral blood, taken from a patient treated with radiotherapy plus ipilimumab. The sequence was collected from a human donor with non-small cell lung cancer who had a partial response to radiotherapy plus ipilimumab. Some clones in this sample may be carry-over from other donors' samples. This chain connects TRBV6-1 to TRBJ2-7, with 8 bases aligning to TRBD2. The CDR3 nucleotides are TGTGCCAGCAGGCCCCAATCTGGACTAGCCGGCGAGCAGTACTTC. It codes for CASRPQSGLAGEQYF.